Below are 13 T cell receptor beta chains sequenced from a single sample in a study of blood T cell repertoires in COVID-19. Repertoires were generated with immunoSEQ multiplex PCR, while TCRdb's copy carries only in-frame clones and drops some. This sample has under 300,000 clones, with about 83% found just once. The sequenced sample was peripheral blood. The receptors were gathered from a human donor in a cohort sampled during active COVID-19.

V usage is TRBV15 and J usage is TRBJ2-1, with 7 nucleotides matching TRBD2. Trimming removed 0 bases from V and 5 bases from J; junction bases left unmatched: 4. Germline CDR1 reads LNHNV; CDR2 reads YYDKDF (reference sequence). This CDR3 is built from 15 residues. CDR3: CATSRDGGRNNEQFF. The CDR3 DNA is TGTGCCACCAGCAGAGACGGCGGGAGAAACAATGAGCAGTTCTTC. The entire variable domain, with the rest obtained from reference TRBV15 and TRBJ2-1, is as follows: DAMVIQNPRYQVTQFGKPVTLSCSQTLNHNVMYWYQQKSSQAPKLLFHYYDKDFNNEADTPDNFQSRRPNTSFCFLDIRSPGLGDTAMYLCATSRDGGRNNEQFFGPGTRLTVL.

This clone was observed a handful of times. The gene calls are TRBV7-2 and TRBJ2-7; 9 nucleotides agree with TRBD1. V was clipped by 5 bases and J by 2 bases; unmatched bases: 4. CDR3 length equals 14 residues. The germline CDR1 and CDR2 sequences are SGHTA and FQGNSA. Written as DNA, the CDR3 is TGTGCCAGCAGCCCGGGACAGGGACCCTACGAGCAGTACTTC. Its translation is CASSPGQGPYEQYF.

The chain has TRBV12-3 or TRBV12-4 and TRBJ1-1, with unresolved D. The V end was cut by 3 bases, the J end by 0 bases, with 5 bases between. This CDR3 contains 13 residues. The CDR3, as DNA: TGTGCCAGCAGTTTGACATTGAACACTGAAGCTTTCTTT. This gives the protein CASSLTLNTEAFF.

The chain carries TRBV6-5 and TRBJ2-5, with 8 bases matching TRBD2. Germline CDR1 and CDR2: MNHEY and SVGAGI. There are 13 residues in the CDR3. CDR3 sequence: CATTGGAQETQYF. DNA for the CDR3: TGTGCAACCACGGGGGGGGCCCAAGAGACCCAGTACTTC.

The chain recombines TRBV30 with TRBJ1-1; possible D gene TRBD1, 5 bases. Germline V gene data show CDR1 as GTSNPN and CDR2 as SVGIG (reference sequence). The CDR3 runs to 12 residues. V shed 0 bases and J shed 8 bases, with 10 bases lying between them. Written as DNA, the CDR3 is TGTGCCTGGAGTGTAAGGCAGGGCGAAGCTTTCTTT. Its translation: CAWSVRQGEAFF.

This chain joins TRBV24-1 and TRBJ1-1, with D uncertain. Trimming removed 5 bases from V and 1 base from J, with 4 bases in between. The CDR3 is 12 amino acids. Germline V gene sequence: CDR1 KGHDR, CDR2 SFDVKD. CDR3 DNA sequence: TGTGCCACCAGTGGGCCGAACACTGAAGCTTTCTTT. It translates to CATSGPNTEAFF.

This clone was seen once. The chain carries TRBV7-2 and TRBJ2-6, with no clear D. The CDR3 contains 18 residues. CDR1 is SGHTA and CDR2 is FQGNSA in the germline V gene. V was shortened by 4 bases and J by 0 bases, with 16 bases between the two germline ends. The DNA of the CDR3 is TGTGCCAGCAGCTCTGGGCCCCAGCCCTTCTCTGGGGCCAACGTCCTGACTTTC. Translating it yields CASSSGPQPFSGANVLTF.

V is TRBV4-2 and J is TRBJ1-2; 9 bases are shared with TRBD1. J gave up 6 bases and V 1 base, and 3 bases lay outside the gene matches. The length of the CDR3 is 14 residues. Germline V CDR1 and CDR2: LGHNA, YNFKEQ. The CDR3 DNA reads TGTGCCAGCAGCCAAGGGACAGGGGAGCATGGCTACACCTTC. As protein: CASSQGTGEHGYTF.

The gene calls are TRBV19 and TRBJ2-7, with 9 bases fitting TRBD1. In germline, CDR1 is LNHDA, CDR2 SQIVND (reference sequence). The CDR3 sequence is 14 residues long. V was pared by 5 bases and J by 7 bases, with 9 bases of the junction left unmatched. CDR3 residues: CASSVGQGLREQYF. As DNA, the CDR3 is TGTGCCAGTAGTGTCGGACAGGGGTTGAGGGAGCAGTACTTC.

The DNA of the CDR3 is TGTGCCAGCAGTTGGGATACAGGGAGTAGCACAGATACGCAGTATTTT. Translated: CASSWDTGSSTDTQYF. The chain has TRBV6-6 and TRBJ2-3; D is perhaps TRBD1 (6 bases). The CDR3 is 16 amino acids. Germline assignment: CDR1 MNHNY and CDR2 SVGAGI (reference sequence). Trimming took 4 bases from V and 0 from J, leaving 14 bases between them.

The gene calls are TRBV7-2 and TRBJ2-5; 11 bases match TRBD2. The V segment lost 6 bases and the J segment 6 bases; nucleotides outside the gene matches: 15. Germline values: CDR1 SGHTA, CDR2 FQGNSA. The CDR3 loop spans 17 amino acids. The CDR3 nucleotides are TGTGCCAGCAGGGGGGCGGAAAGACTAGCGGGGTGGAAGACCCAGTACTTC. Amino acids: CASRGAERLAGWKTQYF.

The chain links TRBV23-1 to TRBJ1-1; D ambiguous. TRBV23-1 is known as an ORF, though its function is uncertain. The CDR3 spans 13 residues. The ends were cut back, 4 bases at V and 3 bases at J, with 9 bases in the middle. This CDR3 reads CASSPPGDTEAFF. The CDR3 DNA reads TGCGCCAGCAGTCCTCCCGGTGACACTGAAGCTTTCTTT.

This chain joins TRBV5-1 and TRBJ2-5, with 7 bases that match TRBD2. Germline CDR1 is SGHRS and CDR2 is YFSETQ. The CDR3 consists of 15 residues. The V and J ends lost 5 bases and 2 bases, in that order; junction bases with no gene match: 9. The CDR3 nucleotides read TGCGCCAGCAGGGCTAGCGGAGCCCTACAAGAGACCCAGTACTTC. Protein sequence: CASRASGALQETQYF.